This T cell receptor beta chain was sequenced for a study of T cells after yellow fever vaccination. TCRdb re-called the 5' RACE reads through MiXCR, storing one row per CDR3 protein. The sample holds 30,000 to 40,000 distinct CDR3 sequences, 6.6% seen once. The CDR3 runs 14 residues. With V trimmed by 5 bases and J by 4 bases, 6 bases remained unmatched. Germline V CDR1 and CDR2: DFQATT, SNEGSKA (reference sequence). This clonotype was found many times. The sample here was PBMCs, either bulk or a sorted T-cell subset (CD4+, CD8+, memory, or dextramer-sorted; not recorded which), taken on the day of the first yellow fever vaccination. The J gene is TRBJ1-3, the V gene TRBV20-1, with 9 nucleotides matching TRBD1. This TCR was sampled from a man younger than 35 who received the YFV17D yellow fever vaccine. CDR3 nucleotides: TGCAGTGCTCAACAGGGGGCAGGAGGAAACACCATATATTTT. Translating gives CSAQQGAGGNTIYF.